This T cell receptor beta chain originates from a study of blood T cell repertoires in COVID-19. As originally analysed: The assay estimated nucleated cells by amplifying reference gene primers. Profiling relied on immunoSEQ multiplex PCR, and the TCRdb table lists in-frame clones only, not all of them. The V and J calls and clone size were taken over from that table, and D and trimming were inferred from the DNA. The data show 310,000 or so clones, about nine tenths seen once. From germline, CDR1 is MRHNA and CDR2 SNTAGT. The CDR3 has 18 residues. The ends were cut back, 2 bases at V and 2 bases at J, with 19 bases in the middle. Participants, about 18 to 90 years old, spanned approximately 25 US areas.

This clonotype originated in a young woman who had recovered from COVID-19. Sequencing was done on a sample of PBMCs or T cells enriched from blood (not recorded which). The chain joins TRBV6-4 to TRBJ1-5, with TRBD1 as a possible D gene (5 bases). CDR3 nucleotide sequence: TGTGCCAGCAGTGACGCTGGTTCGGGGGGGAAGGGCAATCAGCCCCAGCATTTT. This translates into CASSDAGSGGKGNQPQHF.